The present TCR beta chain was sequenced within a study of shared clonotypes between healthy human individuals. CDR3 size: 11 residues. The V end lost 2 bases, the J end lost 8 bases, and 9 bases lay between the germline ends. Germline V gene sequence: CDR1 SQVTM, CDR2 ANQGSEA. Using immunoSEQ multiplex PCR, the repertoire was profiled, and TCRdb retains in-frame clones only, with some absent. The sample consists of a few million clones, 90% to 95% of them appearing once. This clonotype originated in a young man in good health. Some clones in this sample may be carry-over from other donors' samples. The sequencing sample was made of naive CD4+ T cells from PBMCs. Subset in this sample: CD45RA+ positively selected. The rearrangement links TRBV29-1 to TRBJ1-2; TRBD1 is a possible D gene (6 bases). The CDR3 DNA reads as TGCAGCGTTGAACGAAGGGGGGGCTACACCTTC. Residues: CSVERRGGYTF.